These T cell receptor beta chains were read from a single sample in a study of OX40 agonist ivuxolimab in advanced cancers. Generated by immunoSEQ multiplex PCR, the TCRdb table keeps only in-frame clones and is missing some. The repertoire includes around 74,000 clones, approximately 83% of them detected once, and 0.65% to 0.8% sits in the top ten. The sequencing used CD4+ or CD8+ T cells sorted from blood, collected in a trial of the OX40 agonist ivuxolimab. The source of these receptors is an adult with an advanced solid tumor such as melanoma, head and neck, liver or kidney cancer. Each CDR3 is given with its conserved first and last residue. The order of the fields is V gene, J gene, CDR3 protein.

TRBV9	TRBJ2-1	CASSVRQGSNEQFF
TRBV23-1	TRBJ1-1	CASRQRQGKIRNTEAFF
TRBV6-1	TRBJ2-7	CASSELGQGYVEQYF
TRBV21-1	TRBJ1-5	CASQRTVNQPQHF
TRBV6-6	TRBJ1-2	CASSPPGFNYGYTF
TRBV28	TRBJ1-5	CASSPGMGAIVNF
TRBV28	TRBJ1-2	CASSPNSGRGYGYTF
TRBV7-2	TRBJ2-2	CASSWLQGGGGELFF
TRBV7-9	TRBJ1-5	CASSRERQPQHF
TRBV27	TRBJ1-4	CASSPDTTTTNEKLFF
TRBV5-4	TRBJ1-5	CASSAGTGSNQPQHF
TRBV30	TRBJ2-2	CAWSGGPSQPGELFF
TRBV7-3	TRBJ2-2	CASSPGRGVGTGELFF
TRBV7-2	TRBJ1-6	CASSLRGNLHF
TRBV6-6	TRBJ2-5	CASRIDRSSGTQYF
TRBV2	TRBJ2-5	CASRRTGKETQYF
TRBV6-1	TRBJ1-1	CATGSGAGTEAFF
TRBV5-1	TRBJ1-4	CASSPGQRPEKLFF
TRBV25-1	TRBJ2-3	CASSPRLGFGMGPDTQYF
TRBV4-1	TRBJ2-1	CASSRVEVPGVF
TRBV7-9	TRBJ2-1	CASSLDSSGGFRFF
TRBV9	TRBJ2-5	CASSVVGPQETQYF
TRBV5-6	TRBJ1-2	CASSSGTRGYGYTF
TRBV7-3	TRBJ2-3	CASSLTPIGLAGSTDTQYF
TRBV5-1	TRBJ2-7	CASSLEFDSLYEQYF
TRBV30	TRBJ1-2	CACSVDGQGGYTF
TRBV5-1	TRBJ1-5	CASSLDTGTNQPQHF
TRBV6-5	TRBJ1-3	CASSYSSTGAGNTIYF
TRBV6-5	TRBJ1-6	CATQGPGLVNSPLHF
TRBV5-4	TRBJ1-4	CASSDTQGGANEKLFF
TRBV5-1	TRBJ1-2	CASSLTAGQGASNYGYTF
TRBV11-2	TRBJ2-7	CASSLQGEAYEQYF
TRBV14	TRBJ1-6	CASSQGVLRSPLHF
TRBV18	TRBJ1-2	CASSPWDRVTSGYTF
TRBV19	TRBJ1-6	CASSRGGTESPLHF
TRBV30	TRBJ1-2	CAWSVNRGEGGYTF
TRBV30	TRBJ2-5	CAWSRQGGETQYF
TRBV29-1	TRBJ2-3	CSSEARRSGGADTQYF
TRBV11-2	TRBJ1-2	CASSPTGIYGYTF
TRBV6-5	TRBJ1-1	CASSYSWQSGGAFF
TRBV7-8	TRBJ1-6	CASSPRTGGSYNSPLHF
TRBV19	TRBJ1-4	CASSIRDRVVKLFF
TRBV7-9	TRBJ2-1	CASNPVRGSYNEQFF
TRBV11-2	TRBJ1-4	CASSLDNSYRAYNEKLFF
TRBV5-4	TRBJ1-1	CASNLVGDGDTEAFF
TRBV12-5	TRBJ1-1	CASGRGTGSLNTEAFF
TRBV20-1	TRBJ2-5	CSAADETQYF